Listed here is a single T cell receptor beta chain. The sample is drawn from a study of blood T cell repertoires in COVID-19. On the study more broadly: The United States, Italy and Spain provided the acute and convalescent COVID-19 samples. T cells, B-cell-depleted T cells, or PBMCs supplied cDNA or gDNA.

As handled by the study authors: Estimated nucleated cell counts came from reference gene primer amplification. The method was immunoSEQ multiplex PCR; TCRdb's version includes in-frame clones alone and lacks a portion of them. V and J calls and clone size are those listed in that table; D and trimming were worked out from the DNA. The repertoire holds roughly 78,000 clones, with 65% to 85% as singletons. Trimming at V came to 10 bases and at J to 6 bases, leaving 8 bases not matched to a gene. Germline CDR1 reads ENHRY; CDR2 reads SYGVKD. The CDR3 length is 12 residues. Followed longitudinally, the Seattle patients had been enrolled during active infection.

Sequencing was performed on peripheral blood. This rearrangement joins TRBV10-3 to TRBJ1-1, with TRBD1 identical over 7 bases. This clonotype originated in a man between 45 and 60 years old with COVID-19, enrolled during active disease. The CDR3 sequence is CATATGWSEAFF. The CDR3 DNA is TGTGCCACCGCGACAGGGTGGTCTGAAGCTTTCTTT.